The present T cell receptor (beta chain) was sequenced within a study of CD8 T cells in ankylosing spondylitis. Study results and caveats: A TCR beta motif of about 8 highly homologous variants seemed to mark ankylosing spondylitis blood. Earlier work had already found some motif variants in reactive arthritis synovial fluid and blood. It was reported that disease-linked clones were significantly enriched in matched ankylosing spondylitis synovial fluid.

The CDR3 covers 13 residues. The junction had 2 bases not matched to a gene; V was cut back by 1 base and J by 6 bases. The germline gives CDR1 MNHEY, CDR2 SMNVEV (reference sequence). A quantitative 5'-RACE method, one with molecular barcodes, was used to make TCR beta libraries. A single record per CDR3 protein comes from TCRdb applying MiXCR to the 5' RACE reads. This table holds 800,000 to 900,000 distinct CDR3 sequences, about 11% found once. This clonotype was recorded many times. Its antigen is undetermined. The source of this sequence is a male donor with ankylosing spondylitis. The chain links TRBV27 to TRBJ2-7; 8 bases map to TRBD1. The sample taken for sequencing was blood, either unsorted or a sorted T cell fraction (not recorded which). The CDR3 protein is CASSLYRGVEQYF. Here the CDR3 DNA reads TGTGCCAGCAGTTTATACAGGGGGGTCGAGCAGTACTTC.